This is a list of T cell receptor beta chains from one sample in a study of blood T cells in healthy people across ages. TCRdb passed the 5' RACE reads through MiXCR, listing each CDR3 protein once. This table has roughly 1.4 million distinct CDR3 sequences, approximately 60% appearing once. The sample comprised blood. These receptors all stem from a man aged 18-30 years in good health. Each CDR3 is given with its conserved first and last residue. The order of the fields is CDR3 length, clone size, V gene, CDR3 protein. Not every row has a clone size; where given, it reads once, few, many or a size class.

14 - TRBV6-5 CASSRDRKYYGYTF
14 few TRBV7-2 CASSFGRGYPEAFF
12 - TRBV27 CASSPNLGEQYF
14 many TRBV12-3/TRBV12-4 CASSPGTSGYEQYF
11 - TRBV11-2 CASGGTETQYF
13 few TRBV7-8 CASSLELFNEQFF
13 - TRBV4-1 CASSRAWGETQYF
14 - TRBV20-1 CSARVGGTRDTQYF
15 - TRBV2 CASGLAGSLDYEQYF
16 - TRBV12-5 CASGLRFREGYNEQFF
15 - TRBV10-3 CAISPGRAGAGELFF
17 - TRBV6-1 CASSQESGTGFTDTQYF
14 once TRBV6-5 CASSYGAGSYEQFF
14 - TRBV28 CASSLDGGNGEQFF
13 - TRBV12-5 CASGLRVSQPQHF
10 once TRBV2 CASRQGAAFF
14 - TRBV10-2 CASREAGNRQPQHF
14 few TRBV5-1 CASSWGQGQNEQFF
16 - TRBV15 CATSRSRGGGNEKLFF
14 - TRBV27 CASSSPSGNTEAFF
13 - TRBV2 CASNPTGGQTQYF
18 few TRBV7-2 CASSLTVSDIRYNSPLHF
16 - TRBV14 CASSQLEATRAYEQYF
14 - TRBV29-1 CSAEGGRVYNEQFF
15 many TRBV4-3 CASSLGTSPYNEQFF
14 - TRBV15 CATSRVGNIYEQYF
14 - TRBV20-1 CSVSQQAAYNEQFF
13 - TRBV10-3 CAISLAQDYEQYF
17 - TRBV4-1 CASSQGNSGQGFYEQYF
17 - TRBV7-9 CASSAPTDGYYNSPLHF
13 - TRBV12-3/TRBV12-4 CASSSDRYQPQHF
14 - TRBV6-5 CASSYEEMNTEAFF
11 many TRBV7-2 CASKFGYEQYF
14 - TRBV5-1 CASSFSQANTEAFF
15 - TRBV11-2 CASSFGGTTYNEQFF
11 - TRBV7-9 CASSSLVGYTF
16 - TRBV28 CASSPPAGGSTDTQYF
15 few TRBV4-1 CASSPLAGGIETQYF
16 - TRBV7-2 CASSPTGGNSNQPQHF
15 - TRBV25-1 CASSVGQSPRYGYTF
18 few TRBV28 CASSIRATGAPYNSPLHF
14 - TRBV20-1 CSARIGTGDSPLHF
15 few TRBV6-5 CASSYSTGPLYEQYF
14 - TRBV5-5 CASNPGQDTYEQYF
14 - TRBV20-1 CSAPRGLGNEKLFF
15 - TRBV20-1 CSARDGGRALNEQFF
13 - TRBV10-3 CAISDLSTDTQYF
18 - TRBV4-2 CASSQESRLASSADTQYF
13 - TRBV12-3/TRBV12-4 CASSQTEIYGYTF